This TCR beta chain was documented in a study of blood T cell repertoires in COVID-19 (dated by TCRdb to 2019 to 2021). Study-wide context: Samples from collaborators originated in the United States, Italy and Spain and spanned both the acute and convalescent phases of COVID-19. The prospective study material was composed of cDNA or gDNA derived from T cells, B-cell-depleted T cells, or PBMCs. The samples were drawn from two sources: the first 160 participants of the ongoing ImmuneRACE study, and about 1,300 subjects contributed by 6 global collaborators. Where HLA class I and class II types were available, the types were taken from metadata supplied by the sample provider, not from assay-based typing. Subjects who had been exposed to COVID-19, were actively infected with it, or had recovered from it provided the deeply sampled blood TCRbeta repertoires that made up the dataset. The sample metadata nearly always contained a de-identified subject ID, COVID-19 status, age in years and sex. A freely available public database, intended as a resource for researchers studying the immune response to SARS-CoV-2, is where the repertoires were released. Results the study describes overall, beyond this receptor: The quantity of clinical and demographic metadata differed by source and by participant and was supplied without curation.

Spanning cysteine to phenylalanine, the CDR3 consists of 15 amino acids. Only the CDR3 DNA stays, 45 bases, in frame from base 1. The V end loses 4 bases and the J end loses 12 bases, and a stretch of 22 bases separates them. The germline V gene specifies MNHEY as CDR1 and SVGAGI as CDR2. Regarding this clone: Its antigen is still unknown. No much larger clone is present one base from it, and per-base qualities are unavailable.

TCRbeta CDR3 regions were amplified from genomic DNA by means of the immunoSEQ Assay, a bias-controlled multiplex PCR. The original methods were these. Nucleated cell counts per sample were estimated from amplification of reference gene primers within the assay. To quantify the absolute abundance of each unique TCRbeta CDR3 rearrangement, sequence reads were collapsed and filtered. For each sample, productive Simpson clonality was calculated as the square root of Simpson's diversity index across productive rearrangements. What TCRdb holds here is the immuneACCESS table cut down to in-frame rearrangements. Part of the clones is not present; checked against another copy, under half of the missing clones reflect an unresolved V gene, and the others are unexplained. The V and J calls and clone size were taken over from that table, and D and trimming were inferred from the DNA. The sample table contains some 130,000 clones; only one count was recorded for approximately 90% of them. 10% of the sample comes from the top ten.

The collaborating institutions used their own protocols to collect whole blood in K2EDTA tubes. For TCRbeta analysis, collaborators shipped samples in one of three forms: frozen whole blood, isolated PBMCs, or DNA extracted from either of those sample types. Sequencing used peripheral blood. The receptor comes from a man in his forties or fifties with acute or convalescent COVID-19. The chain links TRBV6-5 with TRBJ2-1; the D gene is perhaps TRBD2, on 6 matching bases. The sequenced DNA is TGTGCCAGCAGTTCCTTCGGGGGTGGGTATTGGGTGCAGTTCTTC. Its protein reads: CASSSFGGGYWVQFF.